The clone carrying this T cell receptor (beta chain) was recorded a few times. MiXCR, run by TCRdb on the 5' RACE reads, gives a single entry per CDR3 protein. This sample has 30,000 to 40,000 distinct CDR3 sequences, with approximately 24% found just once. V shed 6 bases and J shed 0 bases, with 9 bases lying between them. This CDR3 is 14 amino acids long. The V gene's germline CDR1 is MNHNS and CDR2 SASEGT. The receptor comes from a female donor with breast cancer. Material: naive CD4+ T cells sorted from a lymph node. The subset here: naive CD4+ T cells, CD4+CD45RA+CD25-. This chain links TRBV6-1 with TRBJ1-5; possibly TRBD1 for D (5 bases). CDR3 DNA sequence: TGTGCCAGCAGCCAGGGTATTAGCAATCAGCCCCAGCATTTT. Translated: CASSQGISNQPQHF.